What follows is one TCR beta chain and its context. Its antigen target is currently unknown. Per-nucleotide qualities are absent, and no much larger clonotype sits a single base away. The germline ends are 6 bases apart after V is trimmed by 2 bases and J by 5 bases. Measured from the cysteine to the phenylalanine, the CDR3 is 12 residues long. The DNA shown is the 36-base CDR3, in frame from base 1. The germline V gene specifies KGHSH as CDR1 and LQKENI as CDR2. TCRbeta CDR3 regions were amplified from genomic DNA using the immunoSEQ Assay, a bias-controlled multiplex PCR. From the authors' description of their analysis: Within the assay, amplification of reference gene primers was used to estimate how many nucleated cells each sample contained. To quantify the absolute abundance of each unique TCRbeta CDR3 rearrangement, sequence reads were collapsed and filtered. For each sample, productive Simpson clonality was calculated by taking the square root of Simpson's diversity index across productive rearrangements. TCRdb re-hosts the immuneACCESS table, in-frame sequences only. Its copies lack some clones; in the studies checked, an unresolved V gene accounts for under half of them, and the cause for the rest is not known. The D gene and trimming were derived from the DNA, and the V and J assignments and clone size from that table. The sample table shows 130,000 to 150,000 clones, and about 80% are seen once. The ten biggest clones cover about 4% of the sample.

A second Seattle source provided samples from volunteer blood donors who had recovered from COVID-19. Whole blood was collected in K2EDTA tubes by collaborating institutions according to the institutions' own protocols. For TCRbeta analysis, collaborator samples were shipped as frozen whole blood, as isolated PBMCs, or as DNA extracted from either sample type. The data derive from a study of blood T cell repertoires in COVID-19 (dated by TCRdb to between 2020 and 2021). For context, the study as a whole: The collaborator samples originated in the United States, Italy and Spain and spanned the acute and convalescent phases of COVID-19. Where HLA class I and class II types were available, the types were taken from metadata supplied by the sample provider, not from assay-based typing. The dataset comprised deeply sampled blood TCRbeta repertoires from subjects exposed to, actively infected with, or recovered from COVID-19. The samples were drawn from the first 160 participants of the ongoing ImmuneRACE study and from over a thousand subjects provided by 6 global collaborators. Sample metadata almost always included a de-identified subject ID, COVID-19 status, age in years and sex. A freely available public database, intended as a resource for researchers studying the immune response to SARS-CoV-2, is where the repertoires were released. The prospective study material was composed of cDNA or gDNA derived from T cells, B-cell-depleted T cells, or PBMCs. General study outcomes and caveats: The amount of clinical and demographic metadata varied by source and participant and was provided uncurated.

The sequence came from an older man who had recovered from COVID-19. Sequencing input: peripheral blood. The receptor chain draws on TRBV18 and TRBJ2-5; no D gene call is confident. The CDR3 protein: CASSPARETQYF. The DNA reads TGTGCCAGCTCACCAGCCAGGGAGACCCAGTACTTC.